One and the same sample provided the 3 T cell receptor beta chains below, sequenced in a study of OX40 agonist ivuxolimab in advanced cancers. TCRdb's copy holds only in-frame clones and misses some; the assay was immunoSEQ multiplex PCR. The sample has 100,000 or so clones, approximately 90% seen once. Sequences were derived from CD4+ or CD8+ T cells sorted from blood, sampled in a trial of the OX40 agonist ivuxolimab. These receptors were obtained from an adult with an advanced solid tumor such as melanoma, head and neck, liver or kidney cancer.

The chain employs TRBV7-2 and TRBJ2-1; no reliable D call. Germline CDR1 reads SGHTA; CDR2 reads FQGNSA. Trimming took 0 bases from V and 3 from J, leaving 12 bases between them. The CDR3 loop spans 16 amino acids. As DNA, the CDR3 is TGTGCCAGCAGCTTAGCGCTTACTCAGGACTACAATGAGCAGTTCTTC. Its protein product is CASSLALTQDYNEQFF.

This chain connects TRBV9 to TRBJ2-5; D gene unclear. The germline gives CDR1 SGDLS, CDR2 YYNGEE. The CDR3 is 15 residues long. Trimming took 0 bases from V and 1 from J, leaving 10 bases between them. CDR3 nucleotide sequence: TGTGCCAGCAGCGTAGCCCCCAGCAGCCAAGAGACCCAGTACTTC. Amino acid sequence: CASSVAPSSQETQYF.

In its sample, this clone was seen once. The chain uses TRBV19 and TRBJ1-3, with 9 nucleotides matching TRBD1. J was trimmed by 0 bases and V by 10 bases; bases with no gene match: 7. This CDR3 spans 15 amino acids. Germline V lookup: CDR1 LNHDA, CDR2 SQIVND (reference sequence). The CDR3 DNA reads TGTGCCACGGCGGACAGGGGCGGCTCTGGAAACACCATATATTTT. This gives the protein CATADRGGSGNTIYF.